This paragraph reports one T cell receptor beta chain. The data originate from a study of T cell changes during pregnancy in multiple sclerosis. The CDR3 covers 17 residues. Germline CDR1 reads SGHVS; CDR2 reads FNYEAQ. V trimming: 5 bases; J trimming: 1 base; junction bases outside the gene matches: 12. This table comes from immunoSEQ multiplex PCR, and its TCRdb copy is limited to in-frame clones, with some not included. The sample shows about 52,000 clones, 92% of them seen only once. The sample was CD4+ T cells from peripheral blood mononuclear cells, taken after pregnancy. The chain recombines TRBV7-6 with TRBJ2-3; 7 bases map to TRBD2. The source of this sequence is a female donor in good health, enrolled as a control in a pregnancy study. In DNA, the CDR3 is TGTGCCAGCAGCCCCCGAAGGAGCGGGGAAGGCACAGATACGCAGTATTTT. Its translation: CASSPRRSGEGTDTQYF.